This TCR beta chain stems from a study of blood T cell repertoires in COVID-19. Study-wide context: PBMCs, B-cell-depleted T cells, or T cells provided the cDNA or gDNA that made up the material.

Germline CDR1 is SQVTM and CDR2 is ANQGSEA. CDR3 size: 17 residues. With V trimmed by 4 bases and J by 7 bases, 16 bases remained unmatched. As processed by the authors: Counts of nucleated cells, estimated from reference gene primer amplification, were obtained. The assay was immunoSEQ multiplex PCR, and TCRdb's table has in-frame clones only and misses some. V, J and clone size derive from that table, while D and trimming were established from the DNA sequence. This table holds approximately 470,000 clones, approximately 85% found once. The rearrangement links TRBV29-1 to TRBJ2-1, with 10 bases identical to TRBD2. Sequences were obtained from peripheral blood. This sequence was found in a human donor in a cohort sampled during active COVID-19. CDR3 DNA: TGCAGCGTTGTCCGACTAGCGGGTGCCCACGGGGGGAATGAGCAGTTCTTC. As protein: CSVVRLAGAHGGNEQFF.